The 18 T cell receptor beta chains below all came from one sample that was sequenced in a study of blood T cell repertoires in COVID-19. The assay was immunoSEQ multiplex PCR, and TCRdb's table has in-frame clones only and misses some. The sample shows fewer than 150,000 clones, approximately 90% of them seen only once. The specimen was peripheral blood. These TCRs come from a woman aged 45-65 years with acute or convalescent COVID-19.

The chain is built from TRBV28 and TRBJ1-5; 7 bases are a match to TRBD1. V lost 5 bases, J lost 4 bases, and 8 bases stayed unmatched. The CDR3 contains 15 residues. Germline CDR1 MDHEN, CDR2 SYDVKM. CDR3 loop: CASSLQGTLNQPQHF. CDR3 in DNA: TGTGCCAGCAGTCTACAGGGGACCCTTAATCAGCCCCAGCATTTT. Combining the CDR3 with reference TRBV28 and TRBJ1-5 gives the whole variable domain DVKVTQSSRYLVKRTGEKVFLECVQDMDHENMFWYRQDPGLGLRLIYFSYDVKMKEKGDIPEGYSVSREKKERFSLILESASTNQTSMYLCASSLQGTLNQPQHFGDGTRLSIL.

This chain uses TRBV27 with TRBJ2-5; 8 positions agree with TRBD2. CDR3 length equals 15 residues. The V gene end was trimmed by 5 bases and the J gene end by 0 bases; junction bases not matched to a gene: 5. Germline V gene lookup returns CDR1 MNHEY and CDR2 SMNVEV (reference sequence). CDR3 DNA sequence: TGTGCCAGCAGTCCAGCGGGAGTATACCAAGAGACCCAGTACTTC. Its protein product is CASSPAGVYQETQYF.

V usage is TRBV7-2 and J usage is TRBJ1-1; a possible D gene is TRBD1 (5 bases). This CDR3 has 14 residues. The germline V gene encodes CDR1 SGHTA and CDR2 FQGNSA. Trimming left V 2 bases short and J 1 base short, with 8 bases between. The CDR3 sequence: CASSLMTANTEAFF. CDR3 nucleotides: TGTGCCAGCAGCTTAATGACAGCGAACACTGAAGCTTTCTTT.

The chain is built from TRBV21-1 and TRBJ2-5; no DNA check was done on the table's D call, TRBD2. TRBV21-1 is a documented pseudogene. The CDR3 has 17 amino acids. CDR3 nucleotide sequence: TGTGCCAGCAGCAAAGTTCGTACTAGCGGGGGTTCAGAGACCCAGTACTTC. Protein: CASSKVRTSGGSETQYF.

The chain combines TRBV11-2 with TRBJ1-4; 11 nucleotides agree with TRBD1. With 3 bases clipped from V and 7 bases from J, the junction kept 4 bases outside the gene matches. The CDR3 length is 15 residues. CDR1 and CDR2 (germline): SGHAT, FQNNGV. CDR3 coding DNA: TGTGCCAGCAGCTTTTGGGACAGGGGGGGTGAAAAACTGTTTTTT. This codes for CASSFWDRGGEKLFF.

This clone was picked up one time. The CDR3 reads CASSPGQGVEETQYF. The DNA of the CDR3 is TGTGCCAGCAGCCCCGGACAGGGGGTAGAAGAGACCCAGTACTTC. The chain combines TRBV6-5 with TRBJ2-5, with 10 bases identical to TRBD1. After removal of 6 bases from V and 3 bases from J, the junction contained 7 bases not matched to a gene. Germline assignment: CDR1 MNHEY and CDR2 SVGAGI. The CDR3 is 15 amino acids.

The chain links TRBV6-2 or TRBV6-3 to TRBJ2-7, with 8 positions matching TRBD1. The CDR3 is made up of 15 amino acids. Germline CDR1 reads MNHEY; CDR2 reads SVGEGT. V was clipped by 6 bases and J by 6 bases; unmatched bases: 13. The CDR3 nucleotides are TGTGCCAGCAGCCACAATTGGACAGGGTATCGCGAGCAGTACTTC. This sequence encodes CASSHNWTGYREQYF.

The chain links TRBV27 to TRBJ1-6; 7 bases line up with TRBD1. The CDR3 has 16 amino acids. With 5 bases clipped from V and 4 bases from J, the junction kept 8 bases outside the gene matches. Germline V gives CDR1 MNHEY, CDR2 SMNVEV (reference sequence). The CDR3 is CASSLRGQLYNSPLHF. CDR3 nucleotides: TGTGCCAGCAGTCTACGGGGACAGCTTTATAATTCACCCCTCCACTTT.

This rearrangement joins TRBV7-9 to TRBJ1-2; 10 nucleotides agree with TRBD1. The V gene's germline CDR1 is SEHNR and CDR2 FQNEAQ (reference sequence). V was pared by 4 bases and J by 6 bases, with 11 bases of the junction left unmatched. The CDR3 has 16 amino acids. The CDR3 loop is CASSSRDRGGVDGYTF. The CDR3 coding sequence is TGTGCCAGCAGCTCACGGGACAGGGGAGGGGTAGATGGCTACACCTTC. The whole variable domain, filled in from reference TRBV7-9 and TRBJ1-2, reads DTGVSQNPRHKITKRGQNVTFRCDPISEHNRLYWYRQTLGQGPEFLTYFQNEAQLEKSRLLSDRFSAERPKGSFSTLEIQRTEQGDSAMYLCASSSRDRGGVDGYTFGSGTRLTVV.

Notes on this clone: Other nucleotide sequences in the sample specify the same CDR3. The chain recombines TRBV3-1 (or the pseudogene TRBV3-2) with TRBJ1-2; maybe TRBD1 (5 bases). Trimming shortened V by 3 bases and J by 7 bases, and 9 bases separated the two germline ends. CDR3 length equals 12 residues. Germline V gives CDR1 LGHDT, CDR2 YNNKEL (reference sequence). DNA for the CDR3: TGTGCCAGCAGCCAGGGGGGTCGTGGCTACACCTTC. Its protein product is CASSQGGRGYTF.

The chain carries TRBV6-2 or TRBV6-3 and TRBJ2-3, with TRBD2 matching over 9 bases. The trim removed 2 bases at V and 2 bases at J, leaving 5 bases unmatched. The CDR3 has 16 amino acids. Germline V gene lookup returns CDR1 MNHEY and CDR2 SVGEGT. The CDR3 coding sequence is TGTGCCAGCAGTTACGGGACTAGCTTTCTCACAGATACGCAGTATTTT. As protein: CASSYGTSFLTDTQYF.

The chain combines TRBV6-5 with TRBJ2-3; TRBD2 matches 9 bases. Germline lookup yields CDR1 MNHEY and CDR2 SVGAGI. This CDR3 is built from 12 residues. Trimming removed 11 bases from V and 11 bases from J; junction bases left unmatched: 11. The CDR3 loop reads CASLSVSGRQYF. CDR3 in DNA: TGTGCCTCCCTAAGCGTTAGCGGGAGGCAGTATTTT.

V is TRBV6-5 and J is TRBJ2-2, with D tentatively TRBD1 (6 bases). V lost 4 bases and J 2 bases, leaving 14 bases between the germline ends. Germline V gives CDR1 MNHEY, CDR2 SVGAGI. CDR3 length equals 16 residues. The chain's CDR3 is CASSSLGAVNTGELFF. CDR3 nucleotides: TGTGCCAGCAGTTCTCTGGGGGCGGTAAACACCGGGGAGCTGTTTTTT.

This chain uses TRBV24-1 with TRBJ2-1; tentatively, D is TRBD1 (5 bases). CDR3 length: 15 residues. V was trimmed by 3 bases and J by 5 bases, leaving 13 bases between them. Germline CDR1 is KGHDR and CDR2 is SFDVKD. The CDR3 here is CATSDGAVTNNEQFF. CDR3 nucleotides: TGTGCCACCAGTGATGGGGCAGTGACGAACAATGAGCAGTTCTTC.

This clone has just a few counts. The genes are TRBV4-2 and TRBJ1-5; 9 bases are a match to TRBD1. Trimming at V came to 4 bases and at J to 3 bases, leaving 4 bases not matched to a gene. Germline CDR1 reads LGHNA; CDR2 reads YNFKEQ. CDR3 length equals 15 residues. The CDR3 reads CASSLDRGANQPQHF. The CDR3 DNA reads TGTGCCAGCAGCCTCGACAGGGGGGCCAATCAGCCCCAGCATTTT.

The genes are TRBV4-2 and TRBJ2-1; possible D gene TRBD2, 6 bases. The CDR3 has 19 residues. V lost 4 bases, J lost 1 base, and 23 bases lay in between. Looked up from germline, CDR1 is LGHNA and CDR2 is YNFKEQ. CDR3 sequence reads: CASSRSILEGTNSYNEQFF. CDR3 coding DNA: TGTGCCAGCAGCCGCTCTATTCTGGAGGGCACGAATTCCTACAATGAGCAGTTCTTC.

CDR3 nucleotides: TGTGCGTGGGACAGGGGGCAGTCGGTCGAGCAGTACTTC. This sequence encodes CAWDRGQSVEQYF. The J gene is TRBJ2-7, the V gene TRBV30; 12 bases fit TRBD1. The CDR3 is made up of 13 amino acids. Germline CDR1 and CDR2: GTSNPN and SVGIG (reference sequence). Looking up the rest from reference TRBV30 and TRBJ2-7 gives the full variable domain: SQTIHQWPATLVQPVGSPLSLECTVEGTSNPNLYWYRQAAGRGLQLLFYSVGIGQISSEVPQNLSASRPQDRQFILSSKKLLLSDSGFYLCAWDRGQSVEQYFGPGTRLTVT.

The chain links TRBV4-3 to TRBJ2-7, with 9 bases matching TRBD1. J was trimmed by 6 bases and V by 0 bases; bases with no gene match: 6. Germline-derived CDR1 and CDR2 are LGHNA and YSLEER. The CDR3 contains 15 residues. The CDR3: CASSQDWDRDSEQYF. The DNA for the CDR3 is TGCGCCAGCAGCCAAGATTGGGACAGGGATTCCGAGCAGTACTTC.